A single sample is the source of the 3 T cell receptor beta chains below, sequenced in a study of beta chain features in type 1 diabetes. Study observations and caveats: People with Type 1 diabetes carried modestly yet significantly shorter TCRB CDR3s in all four CD4+ subsets.

Their target antigens are unknown. Reverse transcription of all isolated RNA meant that expressed TCRB transcripts were sequenced. Clones were sequenced by immunoSEQ multiplex PCR, and TCRdb holds only the in-frame ones, with some missing. The sample lists about 660,000 clones; about 14% were seen once. The sample comprised naive CD4+ T cells from blood. The receptors derive from a man younger than 30 with type 1 diabetes.

This chain links TRBV5-8 with TRBJ2-5, with 9 bases that match TRBD2. The CDR3 totals 16 residues. The ends lost 3 bases at V and 1 base at J; junction bases unmatched: 7. CDR1 is SGHTS, CDR2 YDEGEE, per germline. The CDR3 nucleotides read TGTGCCAGCAGCTGGTGGTCTAGCGGGGTCCAAGAGACCCAGTACTTC. It yields the protein CASSWWSSGVQETQYF.

This clone came up a few times. This rearrangement joins TRBV4-3 to TRBJ1-4; a possible D gene is TRBD1 (5 bases). The V gene lost 4 bases and the J gene lost 5 bases, with 14 bases spanning the gap. The CDR3 totals 15 residues. CDR1 and CDR2 (germline): LGHNA, YSLEER. CDR3 nucleotides: TGCGCCAGCAGCCGCCATCGCCGGGGGAATGAAAAACTGTTTTTT. Residues: CASSRHRRGNEKLFF.

J is TRBJ1-5 and V is TRBV9; D is possibly TRBD1 (6 bases). The V and J ends lost 3 bases and 4 bases respectively, with 14 bases between them. Germline CDR1 is SGDLS and CDR2 is YYNGEE. The CDR3 is 15 residues long. The CDR3 reads CASSATGQRNQPQHF. The CDR3 DNA reads as TGTGCCAGCAGCGCCACCGGACAGAGGAATCAGCCCCAGCATTTT.